The 5 T cell receptor beta chains below all came from one sample that was sequenced in a study of T cells expressing NK-cell markers. TCRdb re-called the 5' RACE reads; every CDR3 protein appears as one record, without DNA. This sample lists some 600,000 distinct CDR3 sequences; its ten largest clones have 3.5% to 4.5%. What was sequenced was blood T cells: a sorted CD56 or NKG2C T cell subset, CD4+ or CD8+ T cells, or bulk PBMC T cells (not recorded which). The receptor source for this set is a man aged 18 to 29 in good health.

The chain couples TRBV7-2 to TRBJ2-7; TCRdb gives TRBD1 as the D gene, but with no DNA this cannot be confirmed. Per the germline V gene, CDR1 is SGHTA and CDR2 is FQGNSA. The CDR3 is 13 residues long. The CDR3 here is CATAPGTGYEQYF.

The rearrangement links TRBV20-1 to TRBJ2-5; with no DNA, the TCRdb D assignment of TRBD1 cannot be verified. In germline, CDR1 is DFQATT, CDR2 SNEGSKA (reference sequence). This CDR3 has 16 residues. The CDR3 here is CSARDSTGLIGGTQYF.

V gene TRBV12-3 or TRBV12-4 combines with J gene TRBJ2-1; TCRdb proposes TRBD1, but this gene call is untestable without DNA. CDR3 length: 13 residues. The CDR3 loop is CASSDRTRGKQFF.

This chain uses TRBV7-9 with TRBJ2-1; TCRdb picks TRBD1, but there is no DNA to check that call. The CDR3 is made up of 15 amino acids. Germline-derived CDR1 and CDR2 are SEHNR and FQNEAQ (reference sequence). CDR3 amino acids: CASSLGSWGWNEQFF.

The chain combines TRBV5-4 with TRBJ2-3; lacking DNA, the TRBD2 call made by TCRdb goes unchecked. From germline, CDR1 is SGHNT and CDR2 YYREEE (reference sequence). The CDR3 runs to 18 residues. CDR3 sequence reads: CASSLGGPTSGRSDTQYF.